This T cell receptor beta chain originates from a study of CD8+CD57+ T cells in acquired aplastic anemia. Whole-study context: Around 3.2 ug was the average amount of DNA from sorted CD4+ and CD8+ cells. Sequencing produced an average of approximately 10 million reads per healthy donor for CD4+ cells.

Study observations and caveats: Patients and healthy controls showed no significant CD8+ Simpson's diversity difference.

On this clonotype itself: Its antigen is currently unknown.

This CDR3 has 13 residues. V was clipped by 6 bases and J by 7 bases; unmatched bases: 8. Germline assignment: CDR1 DFQATT and CDR2 SNEGSKA (reference sequence). Profiles of TCR beta VDJ and CDR3 were generated from a genomic DNA template. MiXCR, run by TCRdb on the reads, gives a single entry per CDR3 protein. This table holds 150,000 to 200,000 distinct CDR3 sequences, roughly 63% found once. V and J are TRBV20-1 and TRBJ2-7; 11 bases line up with TRBD1. The specimen was sorted CD4+, CD8+, or CD8+CD57+ T cells (not recorded which) from PBMCs. The source of this sequence is a human donor in good health. The CDR3: CSARGQGAREQYF. Here the CDR3 DNA reads TGCAGTGCCCGAGGACAGGGGGCGAGGGAGCAGTACTTC.